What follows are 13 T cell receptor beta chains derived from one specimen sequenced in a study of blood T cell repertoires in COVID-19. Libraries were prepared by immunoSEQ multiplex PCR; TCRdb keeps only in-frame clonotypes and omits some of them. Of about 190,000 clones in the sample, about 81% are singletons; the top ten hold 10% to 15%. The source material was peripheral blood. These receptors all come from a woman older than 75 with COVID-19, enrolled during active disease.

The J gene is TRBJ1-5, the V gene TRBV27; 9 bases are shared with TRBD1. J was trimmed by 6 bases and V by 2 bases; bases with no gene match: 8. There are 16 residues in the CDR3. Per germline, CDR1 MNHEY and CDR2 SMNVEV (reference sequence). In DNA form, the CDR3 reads TGTGCCAGCAGTTTAAGGTGGACAGGGGTTCCTCAGCCCCAGCATTTT. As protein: CASSLRWTGVPQPQHF.

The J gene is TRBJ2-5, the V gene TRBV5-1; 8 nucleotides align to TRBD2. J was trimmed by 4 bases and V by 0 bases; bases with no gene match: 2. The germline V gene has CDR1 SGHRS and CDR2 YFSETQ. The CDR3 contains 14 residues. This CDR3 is CASSLEAGVETQYF. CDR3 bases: TGCGCCAGCAGCTTGGAAGCGGGGGTAGAGACCCAGTACTTC.

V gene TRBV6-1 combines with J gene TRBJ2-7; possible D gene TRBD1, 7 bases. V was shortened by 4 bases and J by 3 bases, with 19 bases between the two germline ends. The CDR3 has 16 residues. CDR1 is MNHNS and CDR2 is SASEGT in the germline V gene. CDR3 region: CASSARGLAPHYEQYF. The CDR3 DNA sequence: TGTGCCAGCAGTGCAAGGGGGCTAGCGCCTCACTACGAGCAGTACTTC.

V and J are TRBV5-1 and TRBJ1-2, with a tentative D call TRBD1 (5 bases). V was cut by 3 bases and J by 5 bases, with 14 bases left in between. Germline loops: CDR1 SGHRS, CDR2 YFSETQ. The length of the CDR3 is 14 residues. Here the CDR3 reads CASSSGQDSYGYTF. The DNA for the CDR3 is TGCGCCAGCAGCTCCGGACAAGACTCATATGGCTACACCTTC.

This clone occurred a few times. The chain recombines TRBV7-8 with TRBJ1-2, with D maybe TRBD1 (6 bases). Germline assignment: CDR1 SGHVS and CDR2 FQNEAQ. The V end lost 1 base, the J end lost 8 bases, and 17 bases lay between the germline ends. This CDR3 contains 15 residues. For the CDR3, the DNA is TGTGCCAGCAGCTTAGTCTCCGGACAGCCGAAGGGCTACACCTTC. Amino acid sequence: CASSLVSGQPKGYTF.

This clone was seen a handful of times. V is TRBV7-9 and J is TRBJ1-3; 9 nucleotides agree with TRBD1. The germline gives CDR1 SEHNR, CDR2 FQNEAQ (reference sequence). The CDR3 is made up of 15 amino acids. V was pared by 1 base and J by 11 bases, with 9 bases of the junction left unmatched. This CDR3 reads CASSLEGQGAASIYF. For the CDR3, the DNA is TGTGCCAGCAGCTTAGAGGGACAGGGTGCGGCGTCCATATATTTT.

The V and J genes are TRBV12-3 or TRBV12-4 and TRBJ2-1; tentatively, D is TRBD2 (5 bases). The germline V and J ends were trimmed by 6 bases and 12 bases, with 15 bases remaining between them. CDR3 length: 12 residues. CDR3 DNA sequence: TGTGCCAGCAGCTCGGACTCAATAAGGCAGTTCTTC. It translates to CASSSDSIRQFF.

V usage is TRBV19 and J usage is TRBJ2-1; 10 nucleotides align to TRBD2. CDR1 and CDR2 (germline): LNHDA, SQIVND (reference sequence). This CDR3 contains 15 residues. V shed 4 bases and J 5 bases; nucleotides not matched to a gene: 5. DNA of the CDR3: TGTGCCAGTAGTACGTCTAGCGGGAGCCACAATGAGCAGTTCTTC. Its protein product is CASSTSSGSHNEQFF.

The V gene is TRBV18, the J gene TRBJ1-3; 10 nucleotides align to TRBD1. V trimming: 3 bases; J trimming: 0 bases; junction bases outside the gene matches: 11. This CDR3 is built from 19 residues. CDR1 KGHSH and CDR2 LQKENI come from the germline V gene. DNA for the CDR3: TGTGCCAGCTCACCGTATCTGACAGGGGGCGAGAGCTCTGGAAACACCATATATTTT. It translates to CASSPYLTGGESSGNTIYF.

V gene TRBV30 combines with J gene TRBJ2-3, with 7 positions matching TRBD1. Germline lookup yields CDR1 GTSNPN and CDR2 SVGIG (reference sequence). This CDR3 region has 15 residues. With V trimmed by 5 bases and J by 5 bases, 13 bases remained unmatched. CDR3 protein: CAWDYRGLFGDTQYF. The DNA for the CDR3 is TGTGCCTGGGATTACAGGGGCCTTTTTGGAGATACGCAGTATTTT.

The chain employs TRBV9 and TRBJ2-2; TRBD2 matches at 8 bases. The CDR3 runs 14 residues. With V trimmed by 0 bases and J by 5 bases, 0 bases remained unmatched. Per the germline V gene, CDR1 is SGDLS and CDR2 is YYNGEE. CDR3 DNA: TGTGCCAGCAGCGTAGTAGCGGGAACCGGGGAGCTGTTTTTT. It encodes CASSVVAGTGELFF.

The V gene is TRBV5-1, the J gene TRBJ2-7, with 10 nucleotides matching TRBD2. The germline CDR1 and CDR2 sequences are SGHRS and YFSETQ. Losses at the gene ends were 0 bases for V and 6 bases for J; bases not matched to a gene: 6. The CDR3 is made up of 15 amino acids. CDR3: CASSLESGRAGEQYF. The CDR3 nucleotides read TGCGCCAGCAGCTTGGAAAGCGGGAGGGCCGGCGAGCAGTACTTC. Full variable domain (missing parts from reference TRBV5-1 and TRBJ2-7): KAGVTQTPRYLIKTRGQQVTLSCSPISGHRSVSWYQQTPGQGLQFLFEYFSETQRNKGNFPGRFSGRQFSNSRSEMNVSTLELGDSALYLCASSLESGRAGEQYFGPGTRLTVT.

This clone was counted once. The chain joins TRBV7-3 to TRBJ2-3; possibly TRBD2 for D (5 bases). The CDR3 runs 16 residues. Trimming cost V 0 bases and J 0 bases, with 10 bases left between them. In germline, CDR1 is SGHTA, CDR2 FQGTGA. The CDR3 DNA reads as TGTGCCAGCAGCTTAACGCGGGCCCTTAGCACAGATACGCAGTATTTT. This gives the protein CASSLTRALSTDTQYF.